A single sample gave rise to the 11 T cell receptor beta chains below, sequenced in a study of beta chain features in type 1 diabetes. General study results and limits: TCRB CDR3s from Type 1 diabetes patients were moderately but significantly shorter in all four CD4+ subsets.

Expressed TCRB transcripts got sequenced, as all isolated RNA was reverse transcribed. TCRdb's copy holds only in-frame clones and misses some; the assay was immunoSEQ multiplex PCR. The sample lists a few hundred thousand clones; approximately 12% were seen once. Their antigen targets remain unknown. The source material was naive CD4+ T cells from blood. These receptor sequences come from a woman aged 18-29 years with type 1 diabetes.

This clone was counted only a few times. V and J are TRBV4-2 and TRBJ2-3, with a possible D match to TRBD2 (5 bases). V gave up 1 base and J gave up 1 base, with 9 bases separating them. The CDR3 consists of 15 residues. From germline, CDR1 is LGHNA and CDR2 YNFKEQ. CDR3 nucleotides: TGTGCCAGCAGCCAAGGCCCGGAGGGCACAGATACGCAGTATTTT. It translates to CASSQGPEGTDTQYF.

The table lists this clone with a few counts. The chain couples TRBV9 to TRBJ1-2; D uncertain. From germline, CDR1 is SGDLS and CDR2 YYNGEE. V lost 0 bases and J lost 2, with 11 bases in between. The CDR3 has 15 residues. DNA for the CDR3: TGTGCCAGCAGCGTAGGAGCTTCGGAGAACTATGGCTACACCTTC. It encodes CASSVGASENYGYTF.

CDR3 protein: CASSPTGSSSYEQYF. CDR3 DNA: TGTGCCAGCTCACCAACCGGGTCGAGCTCCTACGAGCAGTACTTC. The chain employs TRBV18 and TRBJ2-7, with D unresolved. The CDR3 loop spans 15 amino acids. Between the trimmed V and J ends, which lost 2 bases and 0 bases, there was a span of 11 bases. CDR1 KGHSH and CDR2 LQKENI come from the germline V gene.

The J gene is TRBJ2-7, the V gene TRBV5-4; 7 nucleotides line up with TRBD1. The trim removed 4 bases at V and 2 bases at J, leaving 6 bases unmatched. Germline V gene sequence: CDR1 SGHNT, CDR2 YYREEE (reference sequence). The CDR3 consists of 14 residues. In nucleotides, the CDR3 is TGTGCCAGCAGCCGAGGACAGGAGACCTACGAGCAGTACTTC. This codes for CASSRGQETYEQYF.

The V and J genes are TRBV7-9 and TRBJ2-3; TRBD2 might be the D (6 bases). This CDR3 is built from 15 residues. The germline gives CDR1 SEHNR, CDR2 FQNEAQ (reference sequence). The germline V and J ends were trimmed by 6 bases and 2 bases, with 15 bases remaining between them. CDR3 residues: CASSFSGGSTDTQYF. The CDR3 coding sequence is TGTGCCAGCAGTTTTAGCGGAGGGTCCACAGATACGCAGTATTTT.

In DNA form, the CDR3 reads TGTGCCAGCAGCTTAGTACCTCGGTATGGCTACACCTTC. It specifies CASSLVPRYGYTF. This chain uses TRBV7-8 with TRBJ1-2; unclear D gene. The germline V gene has CDR1 SGHVS and CDR2 FQNEAQ. Between the trimmed V and J ends, which lost 1 base and 5 bases, there was a span of 8 bases. There are 13 residues in the CDR3.

This clone was seen a handful of times. CDR3 amino acids: CASSQDFYEQYF. The DNA of the CDR3 is TGTGCCAGCAGCCAAGACTTCTACGAGCAGTACTTC. V and J are TRBV4-2 and TRBJ2-7; D unclear. Germline V CDR1 and CDR2: LGHNA, YNFKEQ. With 0 bases removed from V and 3 bases from J, the gap between germline ends came to 3 bases. The CDR3 covers 12 residues.

The chain joins TRBV11-2 to TRBJ1-1, with D maybe TRBD1 (5 bases). Germline CDR1 and CDR2: SGHAT and FQNNGV. The CDR3 extends over 15 amino acids. Trimming pared 1 base from V and 2 bases from J, leaving 11 bases between. CDR3 DNA: TGTGCCAGCAGCTTAGTGGACACACCTAACACTGAAGCTTTCTTT. Protein sequence: CASSLVDTPNTEAFF.

This clone was picked up a small number of times. The V gene is TRBV18, the J gene TRBJ2-3, with no clear D. CDR3 length: 17 amino acids. V shed 1 base and J shed 1 base, with 15 bases lying between them. Germline CDR1 is KGHSH and CDR2 is LQKENI. CDR3 region: CASSPRVSAYGTDTQYF. The CDR3 DNA follows: TGTGCCAGCTCACCACGAGTATCAGCGTACGGCACAGATACGCAGTATTTT.

In this sample, this clone turned up a few times. V gene TRBV25-1 combines with J gene TRBJ1-1; D remains unclear. The CDR3 consists of 13 residues. Looked up from germline, CDR1 is MGHDK and CDR2 is SYGVNS. V lost 9 bases and J lost 4, with 15 bases in between. The CDR3 DNA sequence: TGTGCCAGTCAAGACTGGGAGGGCACTGAAGCTTTCTTT. Translating it yields CASQDWEGTEAFF.

This chain uses TRBV21-1 with TRBJ2-3; TRBD1 is the table's D call and was not checked against the DNA. TRBV21-1 is flagged as a pseudogene. This CDR3 has 17 residues. The CDR3 here is CASRPTAIYRSTDTQYF. CDR3 nucleotide sequence: TGTGCCAGCAGACCGACAGCAATCTACCGTAGCACAGATACGCAGTATTTT.